The 8 T cell receptor beta chains below were found in one sample sequenced in a study of blood T cells in healthy people across ages. A second about 7 to 11 cycle PCR used barcoded and J-beta primers. TCRdb used MiXCR to reprocess the 5' RACE reads, holding one entry per CDR3 protein. The table lists approximately 1.5 million distinct CDR3 sequences, roughly 32% of them singletons, with over 9% in the top ten. Source material: blood. The receptors were gathered from a woman younger than 45 in good health.

The J gene is TRBJ1-1, the V gene TRBV6-2 or TRBV6-3; 7 bases are a match to TRBD1. Germline assignment: CDR1 MNHEY and CDR2 SVGEGT. This CDR3 is built from 19 residues. The V segment lost 6 bases and the J segment 2 bases; nucleotides outside the gene matches: 21. CDR3 sequence (DNA): TGTGCCAGCAGCCCAAGGTGGTCAAAACCGGGACAGATAAACACTGAAGCTTTCTTT. This encodes CASSPRWSKPGQINTEAFF.

V is TRBV20-1 and J is TRBJ2-1; D is unresolved. CDR1 DFQATT and CDR2 SNEGSKA come from the germline V gene (reference sequence). The CDR3 has 12 amino acids. CDR3 coding DNA: TGCACCACAACCAAGTCCTACAATGAGCAGTTCTTC. Its translation: CTTTKSYNEQFF.

V and J are TRBV4-2 and TRBJ2-3; TRBD1 aligns across 8 bases. Germline CDR1 reads LGHNA; CDR2 reads YNFKEQ. The CDR3 is 16 amino acids. V shed 2 bases, J shed 1 base, and the junction held 5 bases outside the gene matches. Written as DNA, the CDR3 is TGTGCCAGCAGCCAACGGACGACAGGGGGCACAGATACGCAGTATTTT. It encodes CASSQRTTGGTDTQYF.

On this clonotype: A much larger clonotype is one base distant, so this may be a read error. The chain joins TRBV3-1 to TRBJ1-4; D uncertain. The germline V gene encodes CDR1 LGHDT and CDR2 YNNKEL (reference sequence). This CDR3 has 14 amino acids. V was shortened by 1 base and J by 10 bases, with 13 bases between the two germline ends. The CDR3 nucleotides read TGTGCCAGCAGCCAAGGGGCAGGTGGAAGAAAACTGTTTTTT. Its protein product is CASSQGAGGRKLFF.

The chain couples TRBV18 to TRBJ1-2, with a weak D call TRBD1 (6 bases). This CDR3 is 18 amino acids long. V dropped 4 bases and J dropped 2 bases, with 23 bases sitting between them. The germline V gene encodes CDR1 KGHSH and CDR2 LQKENI. The CDR3 loop is CASSLTGHRTNSNYGYTF. The CDR3 DNA follows: TGTGCCAGCTCACTAACGGGACACCGAACAAATTCCAACTATGGCTACACCTTC.

V gene TRBV19 combines with J gene TRBJ2-3, with 12 positions matching TRBD2. This CDR3 has 15 amino acids. V gave up 6 bases and J gave up 5 bases; unmatched junction bases: 6. Per germline, CDR1 LNHDA and CDR2 SQIVND (reference sequence). The CDR3 protein is CASSRTSGAGDTQYF. CDR3 sequence (DNA): TGTGCCAGTAGCCGGACTAGCGGGGCGGGAGATACGCAGTATTTT.

This rearrangement joins TRBV11-1 to TRBJ2-5; D is uncertain. The V gene lost 6 bases and the J gene lost 7 bases, with 15 bases spanning the gap. The germline CDR1 and CDR2 sequences are SGHAT and FQDESV (reference sequence). This CDR3 spans 13 amino acids. The CDR3 protein is CASRLTGVATQYF. The CDR3 nucleotides are TGTGCCAGCAGACTGACTGGGGTGGCGACCCAGTACTTC.

The sample holds many counts of this clonotype. At one end the junction does not follow the germline gene, possibly because of a read error. The rearrangement links TRBV3-1 to TRBJ2-3, with TRBD2 identical over 10 bases. The CDR3 has 15 amino acids. The germline CDR1 and CDR2 sequences are LGHDT and YNNKEL (reference sequence). The CDR3 DNA is TGCGCCAGCAGCCAGACTAGCGGGAGCACAGATACGCAGTATTTT. It translates to CASSQTSGSTDTQYF.